This T cell receptor beta chain stems from a study of cytomegalovirus exposure and HLA in healthy donors. Study as a whole: Previous work identified some 120 million unique TCR beta sequences from roughly 170 million T cells.

Of note for this clone: What it recognizes is unknown.

Both 60 Vbeta primers and 13 Jbeta primers went into the PCR. Repertoires were generated with immunoSEQ multiplex PCR, while TCRdb's copy carries only in-frame clones and drops some. The table records about 57,000 clones, 65% to 90% of them present only once. The CDR3 consists of 15 residues. V lost 3 bases, J lost 7 bases, and 16 bases lay in between. CDR1 and CDR2 (germline): SGDLS, YYNGEE. Study-wide findings and caveats: There were reportedly fewer N-insertions in an Asian-associated ancestry cluster than the approximately 640-donor mean, in a later analysis.

This clonotype originated in a man aged 25 to 40 in good health and CMV-seronegative. The sample taken for sequencing was PBMCs. This sequence joins TRBV9 and TRBJ2-2; D perhaps matches TRBD1 (6 bases). The CDR3 sequence: CASSARAGVIGELFF. In DNA form, the CDR3 reads TGTGCCAGCAGCGCCCGGGCAGGGGTAATCGGGGAGCTGTTTTTT.